The 13 T cell receptor beta chains listed next were all sequenced from one sample in a study of T-cell memory formation after mild COVID-19. TCRdb recomputed calls from the 5' RACE reads with MiXCR, one row per CDR3 protein. Of around 390,000 distinct CDR3 sequences in the sample, roughly 15% were seen once. The sequencing input was PBMCs or a T cell subset sorted from them (not recorded which). The origin of the receptors is a man between 18 and 29 years old who had mild COVID-19 (a few samples of this study predate the infection). Cell type and time point are not known.

The chain is built from TRBV14 and TRBJ1-1, with D tentatively TRBD1 (5 bases). Germline V gene data show CDR1 as SGHDN and CDR2 as FVKESK. The CDR3 is made up of 18 amino acids. The ends were cut back, 0 bases at V and 0 bases at J, with 17 bases in the middle. The CDR3 region is CASSQDPPRTFMNTEAFF. As DNA, the CDR3 is TGTGCCAGCAGCCAAGATCCCCCACGGACATTCATGAACACTGAAGCTTTCTTT.

The rearrangement links TRBV20-1 to TRBJ2-2; the match to TRBD2 covers 14 bases. CDR3 length: 16 residues. Germline V lookup: CDR1 DFQATT, CDR2 SNEGSKA (reference sequence). V lost 1 base, J lost 5 bases, and 3 bases stayed unmatched. CDR3 sequence (DNA): TGCAGTGCTAGAGGGACTAGCGGGGGGATTACCGGGGAGCTGTTTTTT. Its translation: CSARGTSGGITGELFF.

This CDR3 is CASSLGGPSYEQYF. CDR3 sequence (DNA): TGTGCCAGCAGCTTGGGGGGGCCCTCCTACGAGCAGTACTTC. The chain employs TRBV13 and TRBJ2-7; D perhaps matches TRBD2 (7 bases). V was shortened by 3 bases and J by 0 bases, with 9 bases between the two germline ends. CDR3 length: 14 amino acids. In germline, CDR1 is PRHDT, CDR2 FYEKMQ (reference sequence).

V is TRBV5-1 and J is TRBJ2-2; no clear D gene. Germline V gene lookup returns CDR1 SGHRS and CDR2 YFSETQ. V was cut by 4 bases and J by 0 bases, with 7 bases left in between. The CDR3 is made up of 14 amino acids. The CDR3 loop reads CASSVDPNTGELFF. The CDR3 DNA sequence: TGCGCCAGCAGCGTGGATCCGAACACCGGGGAGCTGTTTTTT. The variable domain in full, with the rest retrieved from reference TRBV5-1 and TRBJ2-2, is KAGVTQTPRYLIKTRGQQVTLSCSPISGHRSVSWYQQTPGQGLQFLFEYFSETQRNKGNFPGRFSGRQFSNSRSEMNVSTLELGDSALYLCASSVDPNTGELFFGEGSRLTVL.

This clonotype was counted between two and nine times. V gene TRBV12-3 or TRBV12-4 combines with J gene TRBJ2-7; TRBD2 is a possible D gene (7 bases). V shed 3 bases and J shed 4 bases, with 28 bases lying between them. The length of the CDR3 is 19 residues. The chain's CDR3 is CASSLPRGARGKNLYEQYF. The DNA for the CDR3 is TGTGCCAGCAGTTTGCCTCGGGGGGCGAGGGGGAAAAACCTATACGAGCAGTACTTC.

The chain links TRBV7-2 to TRBJ2-1; D not resolved. The V gene's germline CDR1 is SGHTA and CDR2 FQGNSA. The CDR3 sequence is 15 residues long. The V gene lost 2 bases and the J gene lost 1 base, with 9 bases spanning the gap. CDR3 coding DNA: TGTGCCAGCAGCTTAAAGGCTGGTTCCTACAATGAGCAGTTCTTC. This translates into CASSLKAGSYNEQFF.

V and J are TRBV6-2 or TRBV6-3 and TRBJ2-7; possible D gene TRBD1, 6 bases. The CDR3 covers 16 residues. The V and J ends lost 0 bases and 0 bases respectively, with 12 bases between them. CDR1 and CDR2 from the germline V gene are MNHEY and SVGEGT. The CDR3 protein is CASSYSIQGSSYEQYV. Written as DNA, the CDR3 is TGTGCCAGCAGTTACTCGATTCAGGGGTCCTCCTACGAGCAGTACGTC.

This clonotype has ten or more counts. This chain connects TRBV7-6 to TRBJ2-7, with a weak D call TRBD2 (6 bases). V was cut by 6 bases and J by 0 bases, with 18 bases left in between. The V gene's germline CDR1 is SGHVS and CDR2 FNYEAQ. The CDR3 spans 16 residues. CDR3 in amino acids: CASSRNAGQSSYEQYF. CDR3 sequence (DNA): TGTGCCAGCAGTCGAAACGCGGGGCAAAGCTCCTACGAGCAGTACTTC. Using reference TRBV7-6 and TRBJ2-7 for the parts outside the CDR3, the full variable domain is GAGVSQSPRYKVTKRGQDVALRCDPISGHVSLYWYRQALGQGPEFLTYFNYEAQQDKSGLPNDRFSAERPEGSISTLTIQRTEQRDSAMYRCASSRNAGQSSYEQYFGPGTRLTVT.

This clonotype was counted a few times. The J gene is TRBJ1-5, the V gene TRBV27; perhaps TRBD1 as D (5 bases). Germline CDR1 is MNHEY and CDR2 is SMNVEV (reference sequence). Trimming cost V 0 bases and J 9 bases, with 9 bases left between them. This CDR3 comprises 13 residues. This chain's CDR3 is CASSLSGGVPQHF. CDR3 bases: TGTGCCAGCAGTTTATCAGGAGGGGTGCCCCAGCATTTT.

The rearrangement joins TRBV27 to TRBJ2-2; no definite D call. This CDR3 spans 13 amino acids. The germline V gene encodes CDR1 MNHEY and CDR2 SMNVEV (reference sequence). The germline V and J ends were trimmed by 3 bases and 4 bases, with 6 bases remaining between them. The CDR3 DNA reads as TGTGCCAGCAGTTTGCAGTTCACCGGGGAGCTGTTTTTT. Its protein product is CASSLQFTGELFF.

This chain uses TRBV6-1 with TRBJ2-1; D is unclear. Germline V CDR1 and CDR2: MNHNS, SASEGT. The CDR3 is 10 residues long. V was clipped by 4 bases and J by 9 bases, with 4 bases between them. CDR3 region: CASSAPEQFF. CDR3 nucleotide sequence: TGTGCCAGCAGTGCCCCTGAGCAGTTCTTC.

Only a few counts were recorded for this clonotype. The V gene is TRBV29-1, the J gene TRBJ2-3; D is perhaps TRBD1 (5 bases). Germline loops: CDR1 SQVTM, CDR2 ANQGSEA. The CDR3 is made up of 14 amino acids. The CDR3 nucleotides are TGCACTGGGTTCAAACAGGAGACGCCAGATACGCAGTATTTT. Amino acids: CTGFKQETPDTQYF.

This clonotype was observed a few times. The V call is TRBV12-3 or TRBV12-4, the J call TRBJ2-1; tentatively, D is TRBD2 (6 bases). The CDR3 extends over 14 amino acids. The V end was cut by 5 bases, the J end by 2 bases, with 10 bases between. CDR3 nucleotides: TGTGCCAGCAGTCCCTCGGGGGCCTACAATGAGCAGTTCTTC. Protein sequence: CASSPSGAYNEQFF.